The clone carrying this TCR beta chain has only a few counts. The CDR3 spans 15 residues. V was shortened by 6 bases and J by 2 bases, with 17 bases between the two germline ends. Per the germline V gene, CDR1 is DFQATT and CDR2 is SNEGSKA (reference sequence). TCRdb reprocessed the RT-PCR reads with MiXCR, giving one entry per CDR3 protein. The repertoire holds around 700,000 distinct CDR3 sequences, 12% to 15% seen once, with 3% to 4.5% in the top ten. The genes are TRBV20-1 and TRBJ2-1; D is perhaps TRBD1 or TRBD2 (5 bases each). The specimen sequenced was memory CD4+ T cells from blood. The origin of this receptor is a female donor in good health, serving as a healthy control. CDR3 DNA sequence: TGCAGTGCCCCTCCACCGGGACCGGCCTACAATGAGCAGTTCTTC. Its translation is CSAPPPGPAYNEQFF.